These 18 T cell receptor beta chains were all obtained from the same sample, sequenced in a study of PD-1 blockade in classical Hodgkin lymphoma. Time point described: cycle 4 day 1 (C4D1), after six to seven weeks of nivolumab. Every patient experienced relapse after autologous stem cell transplantation, and brentuximab vedotin exposure varied. By magnetic negative selection, CD4+ T cells were purified from thawed PBMCs. Profiled with immunoSEQ multiplex PCR; TCRdb holds only in-frame clones, not every one. In the table there are about 25,000 clones, roughly 80% of which are singletons. The source material was CD4+ T cells from blood, sampled before the fourth cycle of nivolumab. The receptors here all came from a human donor with classical Hodgkin lymphoma.

The chain carries TRBV28 and TRBJ1-1, with a possible D match to TRBD1 (5 bases). This CDR3 is built from 12 residues. V was clipped by 5 bases and J by 4 bases, with 8 bases between them. CDR1 MDHEN and CDR2 SYDVKM come from the germline V gene. The CDR3 DNA follows: TGTGCCAGCAGTGGCAGGGCCACTGAAGCTTTCTTT. It translates to CASSGRATEAFF.

V is TRBV7-9 and J is TRBJ1-3, with D unresolved. This CDR3 comprises 11 residues. V lost 4 bases and J 6 bases, leaving 4 bases between the germline ends. Per the germline V gene, CDR1 is SEHNR and CDR2 is FQNEAQ (reference sequence). The CDR3 DNA follows: TGTGCCAGCAGCTCAGAAAACACCATATATTTT. As protein: CASSSENTIYF. Together with reference TRBV7-9 and TRBJ1-3, the CDR3 gives the full variable domain: DTGVSQNPRHKITKRGQNVTFRCDPISEHNRLYWYRQTLGQGPEFLTYFQNEAQLEKSRLLSDRFSAERPKGSFSTLEIQRTEQGDSAMYLCASSSENTIYFGEGSWLTVV.

CDR3 DNA: TGTGCCAGCAGATACGAGGAAGGCTACACCTTC. This gives the protein CASRYEEGYTF. This chain uses TRBV2 with TRBJ1-2, with D unclear. Germline CDR1 and CDR2: SNHLY and FYNNEI. Trimming left V 6 bases short and J 8 bases short, with 10 bases between. The CDR3 is made up of 11 amino acids.

The chain employs TRBV29-1 and TRBJ1-5; D might be TRBD1 (5 bases). The germline V and J ends were trimmed by 4 bases and 0 bases, with 10 bases remaining between them. CDR1 is SQVTM, CDR2 ANQGSEA, per germline. This CDR3 region has 14 residues. CDR3 residues: CSVVLQGSNQPQHF. The CDR3 region has the DNA TGCAGCGTTGTCCTGCAGGGTAGCAATCAGCCCCAGCATTTT.

The V and J genes are TRBV2 and TRBJ1-1; TRBD1 agrees at 10 bases. There are 14 residues in the CDR3. V shed 4 bases, J shed 5 bases, and the junction held 4 bases outside the gene matches. The germline V gene encodes CDR1 SNHLY and CDR2 FYNNEI. As DNA, the CDR3 is TGTGCCAGCAGTGGACAGGGGGCAGGGACTGAAGCTTTCTTT. Protein: CASSGQGAGTEAFF.

The rearrangement joins TRBV4-3 to TRBJ1-3; unclear D gene. This CDR3 contains 16 residues. The germline V and J ends were trimmed by 1 base and 0 bases, with 10 bases remaining between them. Germline CDR1 LGHNA, CDR2 YSLEER. CDR3 in amino acids: CASSQGAVRSGNTIYF. The CDR3 DNA reads as TGCGCCAGCAGCCAAGGGGCCGTCCGCTCTGGAAACACCATATATTTT.

This rearrangement joins TRBV6-1 to TRBJ1-1; D unresolved. The germline gives CDR1 MNHNS, CDR2 SASEGT. The CDR3 is 14 amino acids. V was cut by 2 bases and J by 0 bases, with 7 bases left in between. The CDR3 DNA sequence: TGTGCCAGCAGTGAAATGGTGGTGAACACTGAAGCTTTCTTT. Its protein is CASSEMVVNTEAFF.

The V and J genes are TRBV23-1 and TRBJ2-7, with TRBD1 as a possible D gene (5 bases). TRBV23-1 belongs to the ORF category, with a function that is uncertain. Trimming took 1 base from V and 3 from J, leaving 16 bases between them. This CDR3 comprises 16 residues. CDR3 bases: TGCGCCAGCAGTCAATTGGATCGCAGGGCCGACTACGAGCAGTACTTC. Its translation: CASSQLDRRADYEQYF.

V usage is TRBV14 and J usage is TRBJ1-1; unclear D gene. The CDR3 consists of 13 residues. Germline loops: CDR1 SGHDN, CDR2 FVKESK. V shed 3 bases and J shed 4 bases, with 9 bases lying between them. The DNA for the CDR3 is TGTGCCAGCAGCCATTCCTCGGGCACTGAAGCTTTCTTT. Its protein product is CASSHSSGTEAFF.

This chain joins TRBV18 and TRBJ1-1; D may be TRBD1 (5 bases). From germline, CDR1 is KGHSH and CDR2 LQKENI. CDR3 size: 15 residues. The V end was cut by 3 bases, the J end by 0 bases, with 11 bases between. The CDR3 nucleotides are TGTGCCAGCTCACCGAGACAGACACTGAACACTGAAGCTTTCTTT. Protein: CASSPRQTLNTEAFF.

This chain joins TRBV7-8 and TRBJ2-2; TRBD2 is a possible D gene (6 bases). The CDR3 spans 16 residues. Germline lookup yields CDR1 SGHVS and CDR2 FQNEAQ. Trimming stripped 4 bases from V and 4 bases from J, with 16 bases between. The DNA for the CDR3 is TGTGCCAGCAGCTCAATAGGCCAGGGAGGCACCGGGGAGCTGTTTTTT. The encoded protein is CASSSIGQGGTGELFF. The full variable domain, completed using reference TRBV7-8 and TRBJ2-2, is GAGVSQSPRYKVAKRGQDVALRCDPISGHVSLFWYQQALGQGPEFLTYFQNEAQLDKSGLPSDRFFAERPEGSVSTLKIQRTQQEDSAVYLCASSSIGQGGTGELFFGEGSRLTVL.

The rearrangement uses TRBV7-9 and TRBJ2-2; no clear D gene. Trimming shortened V by 1 base and J by 7 bases, and 4 bases separated the two germline ends. Germline assignment: CDR1 SEHNR and CDR2 FQNEAQ (reference sequence). The CDR3 sequence is 12 residues long. Here the CDR3 DNA reads TGTGCCAGCAGCTTAGAGGTCGGGGAGCTGTTTTTT. This translates into CASSLEVGELFF.

The chain combines TRBV7-2 with TRBJ1-5; 7 nucleotides line up with TRBD1. The germline V gene encodes CDR1 SGHTA and CDR2 FQGNSA. This CDR3 has 16 amino acids. The V gene end was trimmed by 5 bases and the J gene end by 6 bases; junction bases not matched to a gene: 13. For the CDR3, the DNA is TGTGCCAGCAGCGCGACAGGGACGATTTCGAGTCAGCCCCAGCATTTT. Its protein product is CASSATGTISSQPQHF.

This sequence joins TRBV9 and TRBJ2-1, with 9 bases fitting TRBD2. The germline V gene has CDR1 SGDLS and CDR2 YYNGEE. CDR3 length: 16 residues. V dropped 4 bases and J dropped 7; count of bases not matched to a gene: 12. CDR3 amino acids: CASSPVGAGGANEQFF. The DNA of the CDR3 is TGTGCCAGCAGCCCGGTGGGAGCGGGGGGAGCAAATGAGCAGTTCTTC.

The chain uses TRBV7-2 and TRBJ2-7, with 7 bases that match TRBD2. The CDR3 runs to 15 residues. CDR1 is SGHTA, CDR2 FQGNSA, per germline. Losses at the gene ends were 5 bases for V and 1 base for J; bases not matched to a gene: 8. The CDR3, as DNA: TGTGCCAGCAGCCTTTACGGGGGACTATCCTACGAGCAGTACTTC. This codes for CASSLYGGLSYEQYF.

In its sample, this clone was seen a few times. The gene calls are TRBV29-1 and TRBJ1-2, with TRBD1 matching over 9 bases. From germline, CDR1 is SQVTM and CDR2 ANQGSEA. This CDR3 spans 13 amino acids. V shed 6 bases and J 7 bases; nucleotides not matched to a gene: 9. This CDR3 is CSVPRTGVVGYTF. For the CDR3, the DNA is TGCAGCGTCCCCCGGACAGGGGTTGTTGGCTACACCTTC.

The rearrangement uses TRBV2 and TRBJ1-6, with D possibly TRBD1 on 6 matching bases. Between the trimmed V and J ends, which lost 6 bases and 12 bases, there was a span of 9 bases. The CDR3 runs to 11 residues. Germline V gene data show CDR1 as SNHLY and CDR2 as FYNNEI. CDR3 coding DNA: TGTGCCAGCAGGGGAGGGGGACCCCTCCACTTT. Translated: CASRGGGPLHF. Full variable domain (rest looked up from reference TRBV2 and TRBJ1-6): EPEVTQTPSHQVTQMGQEVILRCVPISNHLYFYWYRQILGQKVEFLVSFYNNEISEKSEIFDDQFSVERPDGSNFTLKIRSTKLEDSAMYFCASRGGGPLHFGNGTRLTVT.

The rearrangement links TRBV6-6 to TRBJ1-2; D is undetermined. The CDR3 extends over 14 amino acids. The V and J ends lost 2 bases and 4 bases respectively, with 11 bases between them. The germline CDR1 and CDR2 sequences are MNHNY and SVGAGI (reference sequence). In DNA, the CDR3 is TGTGCCAGCAGTTACGGGCAAGTTCCCTATGGCTACACCTTC. Translated: CASSYGQVPYGYTF.